This T cell receptor (beta chain) was captured in a study of T cells in Graves' hyperthyroidism and ophthalmopathy (dated by TCRdb to the late 2010s). With regard to the full study: Peripheral blood was sampled at the time of initial diagnosis, prior to any treatment. A discovery cohort of about 95 patients, about 40 with Graves' ophthalmopathy and 57 with stable Graves' hyperthyroidism, was used to find distinguishing TCR V-J signatures. Whether ophthalmopathy could be predicted prospectively was tested in an independent validation cohort made up of about 20 hyperthyroidism patients plus 17 patients who later progressed to ophthalmopathy. The 75 to 100 discovery patients were randomly split 7:3 into training and test sets. In addition, the study compared T-cell repertoires in thyroid tissue and in blood from six Graves' hyperthyroidism patients. After sampling, hyperthyroidism patients received methimazole starting at 30 mg daily, and ophthalmopathy patients received high-dose intravenous methylprednisolone. TCR Vbeta CDR3 sequencing of roughly 140 peripheral blood samples (43 ophthalmopathy, 70 to 85 hyperthyroidism and 17 progressor patients) is reported in the paper. What the work shows at the level of the full study, not this receptor alone: Sample size was not statistically predetermined, and blinding of investigators to group allocation was not performed. During validation, the model predicted progression to ophthalmopathy a median of around 7 months ahead of onset, with 70.59% sensitivity and roughly 72% specificity. Most expanded thyroid clonotypes (frequency above 0.001) were also found in blood, which suggests that blood repertoires may mirror thyroid immune responses. Ophthalmopathy was separated from stable hyperthyroidism by a 13 V-J signature model, with about 86% sensitivity and around 81% specificity obtained in cross-validation and 80%/75% obtained in testing.

In the ophthalmopathy patients, disease was moderately to severely active, with a Clinical Activity Score of 3 or more, a NOSPECS grade of 4 or more, and a duration of less than 3 months. Exclusion was applied to patients with uncontrolled infections, other autoimmune diseases, pregnancy or lactation. Clinical symptoms, serum thyroxine and TRAb, thyroid ultrasound, and orbital computed tomography formed the basis for the diagnoses. PBMCs were separated from roughly 9.3 ml of fresh peripheral blood using Ficoll-Paque density gradient centrifugation. Total RNA was extracted with Trizol reagent, and quality was checked on an Agilent 2100 Bioanalyzer. In this sample, this clonotype turned up many times. No cognate antigen has been identified for it. Per-base qualities were not stored, and no clone one base away is much larger. The TCR beta CDR3 regions were amplified from the RNA transcripts. For the first round of RT-PCR on the TCR CDR3, the HTBI primer set was used together with the Qiagen OneStep RT-PCR kit. The libraries were constructed in a second round of multiplex PCR and then size-selected and purified. Libraries were sequenced paired-end with 100 bp reads on an Illumina HiSeq2000. Turning to the authors' computational methods: SOAPnuke was used to process the raw data, throwing out any read that contained adapters or uncalled bases, had a mean Phred below 15, or lacked an exact constant-primer or identifier match. COPE v1.2.5 was used to merge high-quality paired reads, and clonotypes were defined as unique nucleotide sequences. Clonotypes were aligned to IMGT TRBV, TRBD and TRBJ reference segments using MiTCR v1.1. Only V-J combinations with frequency above 0.0001, covering about 99% of repertoires, were analysed. A TCS score was defined as the ratio of F50 (clonal expansion) to E x V (chaos), with BLOSUM62-based TCRdist applied between CDR3 peptides within each V-J. Welch's t-statistics and random forest reduced fewer than 600 V-J features to 10 to 15, which were used in a naive Bayes classifier (R e1071). TCRdb reprocessing: public reads trimmed at Q25 with fastp, clones called with MiXCR, in-frame beta chains kept. Every distinct CDR3 protein forms one entry, paired with its most common genes and DNA. These V and J calls are TCRdb output, not the study's own analysis. The sample table contains about 530,000 distinct CDR3 sequences; only one count was recorded for approximately 17% of them. The ten biggest clones cover approximately 15% of the sample.

The sequencing sample was made of blood. This clonotype was sampled from a woman under 30 with Graves' ophthalmopathy.

The CDR3 corresponds to CASSLALHRGRRGETQYF. The DNA is as follows: TGTGCCAGCAGCTTAGCCCTCCACAGGGGGCGGCGGGGAGAGACCCAGTACTTC. The chain was built from TRBV7-2 and TRBJ2-5; 9 of the junction bases match TRBD1. V ends up 0 bases short and J 4 bases short, with an unmatched junction base count of 12. CDR1 and CDR2 were assigned from the germline V gene as SGHTA and FQGNSA. From the cysteine through the phenylalanine, the CDR3 covers 18 amino acids. The kept DNA is CDR3 alone, 54 bases in frame from the first base.